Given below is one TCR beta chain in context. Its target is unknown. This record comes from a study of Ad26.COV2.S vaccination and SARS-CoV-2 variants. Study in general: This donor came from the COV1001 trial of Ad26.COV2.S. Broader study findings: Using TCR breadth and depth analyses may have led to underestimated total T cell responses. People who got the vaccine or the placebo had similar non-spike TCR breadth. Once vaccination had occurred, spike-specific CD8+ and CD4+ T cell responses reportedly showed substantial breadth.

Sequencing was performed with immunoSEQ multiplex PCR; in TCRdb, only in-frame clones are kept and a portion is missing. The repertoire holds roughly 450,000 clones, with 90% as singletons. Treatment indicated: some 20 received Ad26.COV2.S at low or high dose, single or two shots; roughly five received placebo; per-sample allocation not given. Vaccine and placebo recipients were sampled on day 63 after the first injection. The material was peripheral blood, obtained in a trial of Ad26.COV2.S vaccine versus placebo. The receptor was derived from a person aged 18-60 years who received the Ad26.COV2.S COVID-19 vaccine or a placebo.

CDR3 bases: TGCGCCAGCAGCCAAGTTCTAGCGTCCTACGAGCAGTACTTC. The encoded protein is CASSQVLASYEQYF. This chain links TRBV4-3 with TRBJ2-7, with D perhaps matching TRBD2 (6 bases). The CDR3 length is 14 residues. Trimming cost V 1 base and J 1 base, with 8 bases left between them. CDR1 and CDR2 from the germline V gene are LGHNA and YSLEER.